This TCR beta chain comes out of a study of T cells after somatic rescue of genetic block (TCRdb year 2020). Describing the broader study: The study assessed how robust, over the long term, a T-cell system was when the system had developed through somatic rescue of a genetic block in T-cell development.

The receptor library was made with the immunoSEQ multiplex PCR assay. Imported from immuneACCESS, the table was reduced by TCRdb to in-frame sequences with V and J called. These copies leave out some clones; in studies compared against another copy, an unresolved V gene accounts for under half, and the cause of the remainder is not known. In this sample the table shows under 15,000 clones, around 70% of which occur a single time. The ten top clones hold nearly 20% of the sample. The CDR3 sequence holds 17 residues, the cysteine and phenylalanine included. Just the 51-base CDR3 DNA is kept, in frame starting at base 1. A note on this clone: Its antigen remains unidentified. No per-base quality is available; no much larger clone lies one base away.

The chain was built from TRBV1 and TRBJ2-6. TRBV1 is noted as a pseudogene. The sample comprised peripheral blood mononuclear cells (PBMCs). The TCR originated in a boy younger than 18. The DNA sequence follows: TGCACCAGCAGTAGTGGTTGTGCACAAAGTCGGGCCAACGTCCTGACTTTC. Translated, it gives CTSSSGCAQSRANVLTF.